The rows below give T cell receptor beta chains drawn from one sample of a study of Ad26.COV2.S vaccination and SARS-CoV-2 variants. Repertoires were generated with immunoSEQ multiplex PCR, while TCRdb's copy carries only in-frame clones and drops some. Of about 410,000 clones in the sample, 88% were seen once. Sequenced material: peripheral blood, taken in a trial of Ad26.COV2.S vaccine versus placebo. The source is a person between 18 and 65 years old who received the Ad26.COV2.S COVID-19 vaccine or a placebo. Each CDR3 is given with its conserved first and last residue. D genes are given only for firm matches. Clone sizes are given selectively: once, few, many, or a class where the clone is expanded.

D | J | V | size | DNA | CDR3
. | TRBJ2-7 | TRBV24-1 | few | TGTGCCACCAGTGATTCTAGGGGGAGATTCTACGAGCAGTACTTC | CATSDSRGRFYEQYF
. | TRBJ2-7 | TRBV27 | . | TGTGCCAGCAGTTTACGTGGTAGCCCCTACGAGCAGTACTTC | CASSLRGSPYEQYF
. | TRBJ1-5 | TRBV10-3 | . | TGTGCCATCTCCTCAGGGCAGCAGCCCCAGCATTTT | CAISSGQQPQHF
. | TRBJ1-3 | TRBV10-3 | . | TGTGCCATCAGTGAGGCGAGATCAGGGTCAGGTGGAAACACCATATATTTT | CAISEARSGSGGNTIYF
. | TRBJ2-1 | TRBV3-1/TRBV3-2 | . | TGTGCCAGCAGCCAACAGGGTGAGCAGTTCTTC | CASSQQGEQFF
TRBD1 | TRBJ1-2 | TRBV2 | . | TGTGCCAGCAGTCCCCAGGGGGCTAACTATGGCTACACCTTC | CASSPQGANYGYTF
. | TRBJ2-4 | TRBV3-1/TRBV3-2 | . | TGTGCCAGCAGCCAAGAGGGGAACAGCAAAAACATTCAGTACTTC | CASSQEGNSKNIQYF
. | TRBJ1-5 | TRBV2 | . | TGTGCCAGCAAGGACGCGGGGCAGGGCAATCAGCCCCAGCATTTT | CASKDAGQGNQPQHF
TRBD1 | TRBJ2-5 | TRBV19 | . | TGTGCCAGTAGTATCAGACAGGGGACGGGCCAAGAGACCCAGTACTTC | CASSIRQGTGQETQYF
. | TRBJ1-2 | TRBV3-1/TRBV3-2 | few | TGTGCCAGCAGCCAAGTGGGGCAGAACTATGGCTACACCTTC | CASSQVGQNYGYTF
. | TRBJ2-7 | TRBV2 | . | TGTGCCAGCAGTGCCCAATCCTACGAGCAGTACTTC | CASSAQSYEQYF
. | TRBJ1-2 | TRBV19 | . | TGTGCCAGTAGTATAGACAGGGTTAATATGAATGGCTACACCTTC | CASSIDRVNMNGYTF
TRBD1 | TRBJ2-7 | TRBV30 | . | TGTGCCTGGAGTCCCCAGGGGGACGAGCAGTACTTC | CAWSPQGDEQYF
TRBD1 | TRBJ2-7 | TRBV15 | once | TGTGCCACCAGCAGAAAGGGACAGGGGGTGGTTTCCTACGAGCAGTACTTC | CATSRKGQGVVSYEQYF
TRBD2 | TRBJ2-7 | TRBV27 | . | TGTGCCAGCAGTTTGGCAGCGGGGACCTACGAGCAGTACTTC | CASSLAAGTYEQYF
. | TRBJ1-5 | TRBV19 | . | TGTGCCAGTAGTATAGATGCGGGTCAGCCCCAGCATTTT | CASSIDAGQPQHF
. | TRBJ1-4 | TRBV20-1 | few | TGCAGTGCTAGTGAGAGCGGTGATGAAAAACTGTTTTTT | CSASESGDEKLFF
. | TRBJ2-4 | TRBV5-6 | once | TGTGCCAGCAGCTCCCGGCCGTACTTC | CASSSRPYF
TRBD2 | TRBJ2-3 | TRBV13 | . | TGTGCCAGCAGCCCCCTGGCGGGGGGCACAGATACGCAGTATTTT | CASSPLAGGTDTQYF
TRBD1 | TRBJ2-3 | TRBV19 | once | TGTGCCAGTAGTAATATAGGGGTGGGACAGGGGGCAGATACGCAGTATTTT | CASSNIGVGQGADTQYF
TRBD2 | TRBJ2-1 | TRBV5-1 | . | TGCGCCAGCTCCACTCTAGCGGGGGGGCTCGATGAGCAGTTCTTC | CASSTLAGGLDEQFF
. | TRBJ1-6 | TRBV11-2 | . | TGTGCCAGCGGAAATAATTCACCCCTCCACTTT | CASGNNSPLHF
. | TRBJ1-1 | TRBV19 | . | TGTGCCAGTAGTATAGTAGGCAGTTACAACACTGAAGCTTTCTTT | CASSIVGSYNTEAFF
. | TRBJ1-2 | TRBV7-9 | . | TGTGCCAGCAGCCGTACAGGGATCCATGGCTACACCTTC | CASSRTGIHGYTF
TRBD2 | TRBJ2-3 | TRBV7-8 | . | TGTGCCAGCAGCTTAGATAGAACTAGCGTACGCACAGATACGCAGTATTTT | CASSLDRTSVRTDTQYF
. | TRBJ2-5 | TRBV5-4 | . | TGTGCCAGCAGCTTGGTCGGGGTGGAGACCCAGTACTTC | CASSLVGVETQYF
. | TRBJ1-4 | TRBV18 | . | TGTGCCAGCTCACCATCGGGGGTCACTAATGAAAAACTGTTTTTT | CASSPSGVTNEKLFF
TRBD1 | TRBJ1-4 | TRBV5-3 | . | TGTGCCAGAAGCTCCGACAGGGCTAATGAAAAACTGTTTTTT | CARSSDRANEKLFF
. | TRBJ2-1 | TRBV5-4 | . | TGTGCCAGCAGCAACCCTCTCCGGGAGAATGAGCAGTTCTTC | CASSNPLRENEQFF
TRBD2 | TRBJ2-1 | TRBV9 | once | TGTGCCAGCAGCGTCAGCGGGGGGCCCTACAATGAGCAGTTCTTC | CASSVSGGPYNEQFF
. | TRBJ2-1 | TRBV7-9 | . | TGTGCCAGCAGCTTAGAGGGTACTCCAATCGATGAGCAGTTCTTC | CASSLEGTPIDEQFF
TRBD1 | TRBJ2-5 | TRBV6-2/TRBV6-3 | . | TGTGCCAGCAGTTACACGACAGGGAGCCAAGAGACCCAGTACTTC | CASSYTTGSQETQYF